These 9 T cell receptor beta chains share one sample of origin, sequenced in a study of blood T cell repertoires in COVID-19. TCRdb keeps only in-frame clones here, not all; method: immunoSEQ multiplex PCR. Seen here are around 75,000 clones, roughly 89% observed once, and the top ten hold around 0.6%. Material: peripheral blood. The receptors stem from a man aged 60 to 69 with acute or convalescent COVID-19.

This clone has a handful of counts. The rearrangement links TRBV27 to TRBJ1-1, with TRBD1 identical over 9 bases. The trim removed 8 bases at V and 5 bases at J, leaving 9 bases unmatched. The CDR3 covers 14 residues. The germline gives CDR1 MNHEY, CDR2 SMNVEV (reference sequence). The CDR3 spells CASRAGTGYTEAFF. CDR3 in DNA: TGTGCCAGCCGCGCCGGGACAGGGTATACTGAAGCTTTCTTT.

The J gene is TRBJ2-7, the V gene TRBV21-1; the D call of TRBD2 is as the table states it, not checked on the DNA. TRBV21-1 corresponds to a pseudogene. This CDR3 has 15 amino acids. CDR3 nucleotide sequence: TGTGCCAGCAGCAAAAGGACTAGCGCCTCCTACGAGCAGTACTTC. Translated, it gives CASSKRTSASYEQYF.

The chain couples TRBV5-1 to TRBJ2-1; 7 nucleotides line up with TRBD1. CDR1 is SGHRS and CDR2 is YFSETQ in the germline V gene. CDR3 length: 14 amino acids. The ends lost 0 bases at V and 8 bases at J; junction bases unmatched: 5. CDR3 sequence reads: CASSLGQGWDEQFF. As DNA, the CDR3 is TGCGCCAGCAGCTTGGGACAGGGTTGGGATGAGCAGTTCTTC.

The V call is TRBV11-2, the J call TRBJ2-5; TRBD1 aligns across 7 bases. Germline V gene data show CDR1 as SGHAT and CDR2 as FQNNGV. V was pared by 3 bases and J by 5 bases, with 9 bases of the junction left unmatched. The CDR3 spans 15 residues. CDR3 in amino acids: CASSFSKTGVETQYF. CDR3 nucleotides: TGTGCCAGCAGCTTTTCGAAAACAGGGGTGGAGACCCAGTACTTC.

In nucleotides, the CDR3 is TGTGCCAGTAGTATCTCTCCGGGACTAGCGACAGAGACCCAGTACTTC. It encodes CASSISPGLATETQYF. The rearrangement links TRBV19 to TRBJ2-5, with TRBD2 identical over 10 bases. The CDR3 is 16 amino acids. Germline values: CDR1 LNHDA, CDR2 SQIVND (reference sequence). V lost 3 bases and J lost 4; bases outside the gene matches: 8.

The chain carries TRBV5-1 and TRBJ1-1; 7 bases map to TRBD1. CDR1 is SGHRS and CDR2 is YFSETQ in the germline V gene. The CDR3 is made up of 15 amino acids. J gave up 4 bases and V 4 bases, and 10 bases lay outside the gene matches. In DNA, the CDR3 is TGCGCCAGCAGCCCCAGGGAAGGGGGCGTCACTGAAGCTTTCTTT. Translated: CASSPREGGVTEAFF.

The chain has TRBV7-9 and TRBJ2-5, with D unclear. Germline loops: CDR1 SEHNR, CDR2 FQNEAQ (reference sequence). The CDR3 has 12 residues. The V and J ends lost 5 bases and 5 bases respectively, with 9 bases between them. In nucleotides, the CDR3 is TGTGCCAGCAGCCCCCCCCCGGAGACCCAGTACTTC. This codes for CASSPPPETQYF.

For the CDR3, the DNA is TGTGCCAGCAGTTCCCGACAGGGAACCTATGAGCAGTTCTTC. Translated: CASSSRQGTYEQFF. V is TRBV13 and J is TRBJ2-1; 7 bases are shared with TRBD1. Germline CDR1 and CDR2: PRHDT and FYEKMQ (reference sequence). The junction had 10 bases not matched to a gene; V was cut back by 6 bases and J by 8 bases. The CDR3 is 14 residues long.

CDR3 protein: CASSFDRNYGYTF. The CDR3 coding sequence is TGTGCCAGCAGCTTCGACAGGAACTATGGCTACACCTTC. The rearrangement links TRBV7-8 to TRBJ1-2; a possible D gene is TRBD1 (6 bases). The CDR3 has 13 amino acids. V lost 3 bases and J lost 2, with 7 bases in between. Germline V gene data show CDR1 as SGHVS and CDR2 as FQNEAQ.